A single TCR beta chain is shown here with its context. The data were taken from a study of blood T cell repertoires in COVID-19. Study-level background: Samples of COVID-19 (acute and convalescent) were obtained from the United States, Italy and Spain.

The protocol was immunoSEQ multiplex PCR, while the TCRdb copy is restricted to in-frame clones and leaves out a portion. The table has about 110,000 clones, 70% to 90% seen once; the top ten hold approximately 1.1%. The sample was peripheral blood. The TCR originated in a human donor in a cohort sampled during active COVID-19.

The CDR3, as DNA: TGCGCCAGCAGCTTGAATTCAGGGACCTACGAGCAGTACTTC. This codes for CASSLNSGTYEQYF. The J gene is TRBJ2-7, the V gene TRBV5-1; possible D gene TRBD1, 5 bases. V shed 1 base and J shed 2 bases, with 10 bases lying between them. Germline lookup yields CDR1 SGHRS and CDR2 YFSETQ. This CDR3 region has 14 residues. The whole variable domain, remainder taken from reference TRBV5-1 and TRBJ2-7, is KAGVTQTPRYLIKTRGQQVTLSCSPISGHRSVSWYQQTPGQGLQFLFEYFSETQRNKGNFPGRFSGRQFSNSRSEMNVSTLELGDSALYLCASSLNSGTYEQYFGPGTRLTVT.